This TCR beta chain was sequenced for a study of blood T cell repertoires in COVID-19. Study-wide context: Samples taken during acute and convalescent COVID-19 were collected in the United States, Italy and Spain. In each case, the material was cDNA or gDNA derived from T cells, B-cell-depleted T cells, or PBMCs.

Looked up from germline, CDR1 is MNHEY and CDR2 is SVGEGT. V gave up 0 bases and J gave up 12 bases; unmatched junction bases: 4. The length of the CDR3 is 14 residues. In the authors' workflow: Estimation of nucleated cell counts was performed using reference gene primer amplification. The protocol was immunoSEQ multiplex PCR, while the TCRdb copy is restricted to in-frame clones and leaves out a portion. V and J calls and clone size follow that table, whereas D and trimming were derived from the DNA. This table has 180,000 or so clones, around 85% appearing once. This chain links TRBV6-2 or TRBV6-3 with TRBJ2-7, with TRBD2 matching over 14 bases. The sequenced material came from peripheral blood. The clonotype was recovered from an elderly woman with acute or convalescent COVID-19. CDR3 in amino acids: CASSYSKTSGGAYF. For the CDR3, the DNA is TGTGCCAGCAGTTACTCGAAGACTAGCGGGGGGGCGTACTTC.